This T cell receptor (beta chain) was observed in a study of blood T cell repertoires in COVID-19. Produced via immunoSEQ multiplex PCR; TCRdb's table is partial and in-frame only. The profile shows 200,000 to 300,000 clones, 75% to 85% of them singletons. Source material: PBMCs or T cells enriched from blood (not recorded which). The receptor's source is a woman between 45 and 65 years old with acute COVID-19.

CDR3 sequence (DNA): TGTGCCAGCAGCCAAGACAGGGCCGGGGAGCTGTTTTTT. It encodes CASSQDRAGELFF. The chain recombines TRBV14 with TRBJ2-2, with D possibly being TRBD1 (5 bases). This CDR3 is 13 amino acids long. CDR1 is SGHDN, CDR2 FVKESK, per germline. The V and J ends lost 0 bases and 6 bases respectively, with 5 bases between them.